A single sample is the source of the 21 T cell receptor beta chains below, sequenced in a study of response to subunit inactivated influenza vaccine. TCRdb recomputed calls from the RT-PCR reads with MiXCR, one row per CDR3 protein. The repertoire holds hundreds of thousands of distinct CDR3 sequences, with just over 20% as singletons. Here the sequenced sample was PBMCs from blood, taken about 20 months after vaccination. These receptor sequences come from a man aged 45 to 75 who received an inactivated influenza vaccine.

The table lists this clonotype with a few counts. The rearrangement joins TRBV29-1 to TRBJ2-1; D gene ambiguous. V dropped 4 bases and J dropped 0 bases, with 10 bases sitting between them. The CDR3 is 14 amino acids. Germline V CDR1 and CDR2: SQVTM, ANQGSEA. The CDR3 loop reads CSVAGRISYNEQFF. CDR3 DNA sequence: TGCAGCGTTGCGGGTCGGATCTCCTACAATGAGCAGTTCTTC.

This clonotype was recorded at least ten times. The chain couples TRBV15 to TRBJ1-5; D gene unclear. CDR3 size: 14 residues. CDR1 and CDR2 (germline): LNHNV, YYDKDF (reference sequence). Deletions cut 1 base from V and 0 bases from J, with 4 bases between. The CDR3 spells CATSRVNSNQPQHF. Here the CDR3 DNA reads TGTGCCACCAGCAGAGTAAATAGCAATCAGCCCCAGCATTTT.

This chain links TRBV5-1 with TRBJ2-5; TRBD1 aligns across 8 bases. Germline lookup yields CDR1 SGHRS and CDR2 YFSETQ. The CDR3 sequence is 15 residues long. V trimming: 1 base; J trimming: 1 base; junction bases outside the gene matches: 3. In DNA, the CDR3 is TGCGCCAGCAGCTTGTCCGGGACAGGCCAAGAGACCCAGTACTTC. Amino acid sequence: CASSLSGTGQETQYF.

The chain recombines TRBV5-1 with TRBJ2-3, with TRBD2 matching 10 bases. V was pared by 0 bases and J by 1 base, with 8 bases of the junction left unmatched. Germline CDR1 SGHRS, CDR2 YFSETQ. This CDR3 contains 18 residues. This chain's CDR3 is CASSLAWELAGGTDTQYF. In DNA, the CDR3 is TGCGCCAGCAGCTTGGCCTGGGAGCTAGCGGGGGGCACAGATACGCAGTATTTT.

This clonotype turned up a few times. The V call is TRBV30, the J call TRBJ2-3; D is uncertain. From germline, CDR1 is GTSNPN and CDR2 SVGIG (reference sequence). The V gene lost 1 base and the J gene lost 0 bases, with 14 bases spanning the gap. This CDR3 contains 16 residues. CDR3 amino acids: CAWSAGRGASTDTQYF. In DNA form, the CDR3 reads TGTGCCTGGAGTGCCGGTCGCGGAGCTAGCACAGATACGCAGTATTTT.

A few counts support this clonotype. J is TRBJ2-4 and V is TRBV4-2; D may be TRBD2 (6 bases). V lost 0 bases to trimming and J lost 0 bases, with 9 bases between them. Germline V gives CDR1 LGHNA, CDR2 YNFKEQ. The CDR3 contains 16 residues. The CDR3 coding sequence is TGTGCCAGCAGCCAAGATGAGGGACTAGCCAAAAACATTCAGTACTTC. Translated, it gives CASSQDEGLAKNIQYF.

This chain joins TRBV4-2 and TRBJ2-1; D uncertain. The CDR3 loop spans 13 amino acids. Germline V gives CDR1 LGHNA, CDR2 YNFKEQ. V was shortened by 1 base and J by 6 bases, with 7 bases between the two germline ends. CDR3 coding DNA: TGTGCCAGCAGCCAAGTGGTTGCCAATGAGCAGTTCTTC. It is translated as CASSQVVANEQFF.

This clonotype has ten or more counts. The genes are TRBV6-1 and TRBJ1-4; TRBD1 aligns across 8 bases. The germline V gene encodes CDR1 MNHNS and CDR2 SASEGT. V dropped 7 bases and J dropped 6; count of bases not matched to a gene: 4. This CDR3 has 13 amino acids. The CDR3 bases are TGTGCCAGCAAGGACAGGGTTGATGAAAAACTGTTTTTT. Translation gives CASKDRVDEKLFF.

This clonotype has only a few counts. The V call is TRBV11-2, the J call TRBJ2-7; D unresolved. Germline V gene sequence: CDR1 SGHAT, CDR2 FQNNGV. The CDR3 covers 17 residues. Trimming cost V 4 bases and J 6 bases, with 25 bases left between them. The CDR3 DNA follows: TGTGCCAGCAGCTCCACATCCGACTGGAGTGGTTTTAGCGAGCAGTACTTC. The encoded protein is CASSSTSDWSGFSEQYF. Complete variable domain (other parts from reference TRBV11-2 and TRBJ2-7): EAGVAQSPRYKIIEKRQSVAFWCNPISGHATLYWYQQILGQGPKLLIQFQNNGVVDDSQLPKDRFSAERLKGVDSTLKIQPAKLEDSAVYLCASSSTSDWSGFSEQYFGPGTRLTVT.

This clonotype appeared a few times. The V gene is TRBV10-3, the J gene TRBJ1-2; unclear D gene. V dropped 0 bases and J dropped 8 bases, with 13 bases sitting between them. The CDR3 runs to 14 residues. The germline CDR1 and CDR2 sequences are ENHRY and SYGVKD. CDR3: CAISESFRGVGYTF. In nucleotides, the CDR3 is TGTGCCATCAGTGAGTCGTTTCGGGGAGTCGGCTACACCTTC.

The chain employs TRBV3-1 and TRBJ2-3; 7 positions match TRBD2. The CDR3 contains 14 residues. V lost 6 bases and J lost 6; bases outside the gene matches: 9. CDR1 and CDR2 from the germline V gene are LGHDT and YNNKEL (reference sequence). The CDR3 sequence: CASSLSGLRDTQYF. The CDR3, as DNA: TGTGCCAGCAGTCTTAGCGGGCTGCGGGATACGCAGTATTTT.

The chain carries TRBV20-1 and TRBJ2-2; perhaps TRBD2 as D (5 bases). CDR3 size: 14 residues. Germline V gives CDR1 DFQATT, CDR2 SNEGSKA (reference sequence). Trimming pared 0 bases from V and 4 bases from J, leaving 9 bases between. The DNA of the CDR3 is TGCAGTGCTAGAGATCTCCTAGCCACCGGGGAGCTGTTTTTT. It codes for CSARDLLATGELFF.

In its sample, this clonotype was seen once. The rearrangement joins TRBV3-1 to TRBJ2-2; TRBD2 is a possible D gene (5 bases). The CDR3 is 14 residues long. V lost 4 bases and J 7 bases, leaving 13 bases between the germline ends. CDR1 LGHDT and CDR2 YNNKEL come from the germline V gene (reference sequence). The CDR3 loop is CASSPPGVVGELFF. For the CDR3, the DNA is TGTGCCAGCAGCCCCCCCGGGGTGGTCGGGGAGCTGTTTTTT.

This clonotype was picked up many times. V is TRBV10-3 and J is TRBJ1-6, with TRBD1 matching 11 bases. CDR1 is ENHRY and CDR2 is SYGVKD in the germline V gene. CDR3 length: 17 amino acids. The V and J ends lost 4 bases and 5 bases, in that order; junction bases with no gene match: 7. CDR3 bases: TGTGCCATCAGTGCGGGACAGGGGGAAACAAATAATTCACCCCTCCACTTT. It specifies CAISAGQGETNNSPLHF.

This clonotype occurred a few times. CDR3 amino acids: CASSLGQGAGYTF. CDR3 coding DNA: TGTGCCAGCAGTTTGGGACAGGGGGCGGGCTACACCTTC. V gene TRBV12-3 or TRBV12-4 combines with J gene TRBJ1-2; 12 bases line up with TRBD1. This CDR3 has 13 residues. V was clipped by 3 bases and J by 8 bases; unmatched bases: 1.

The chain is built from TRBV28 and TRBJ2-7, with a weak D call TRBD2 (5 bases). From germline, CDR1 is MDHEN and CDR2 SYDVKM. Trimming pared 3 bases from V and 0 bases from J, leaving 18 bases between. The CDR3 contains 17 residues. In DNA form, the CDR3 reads TGTGCCAGCAGTTTCCCTTCGGGAAGGGCCTTCTCCTACGAGCAGTACTTC. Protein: CASSFPSGRAFSYEQYF.

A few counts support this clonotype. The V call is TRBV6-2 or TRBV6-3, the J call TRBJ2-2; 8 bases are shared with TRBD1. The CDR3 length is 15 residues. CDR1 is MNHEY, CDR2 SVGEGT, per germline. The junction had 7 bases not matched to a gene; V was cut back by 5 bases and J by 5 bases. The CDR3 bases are TGTGCCAGCAGTGAGACAGGGGTAGGAACCGGGGAGCTGTTTTTT. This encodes CASSETGVGTGELFF.

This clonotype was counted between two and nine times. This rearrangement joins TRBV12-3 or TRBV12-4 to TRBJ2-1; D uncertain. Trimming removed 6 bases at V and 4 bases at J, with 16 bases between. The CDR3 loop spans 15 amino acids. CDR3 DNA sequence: TGTGCCAGCAGCCTAGAGTCGCAAGGGTACAATGAGCAGTTCTTC. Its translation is CASSLESQGYNEQFF.

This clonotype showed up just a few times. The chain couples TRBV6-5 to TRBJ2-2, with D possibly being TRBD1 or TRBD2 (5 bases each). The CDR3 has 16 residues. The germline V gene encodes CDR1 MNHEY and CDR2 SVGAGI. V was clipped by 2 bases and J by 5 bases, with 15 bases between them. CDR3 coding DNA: TGTGCCAGCAGTTACCGGGGCAGGGTGGGGACCGGGGAGCTGTTTTTT. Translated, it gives CASSYRGRVGTGELFF.

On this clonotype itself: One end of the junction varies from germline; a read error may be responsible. The CDR3 nucleotides read TGCAGCGAAAAGACCGTACAGGGGGCCGGCACTGGAGCTTTCTTT. Translated: CSEKTVQGAGTGAFF. The gene calls are TRBV29-1 and TRBJ1-1, with 9 positions matching TRBD1. The CDR3 covers 15 residues. Looked up from germline, CDR1 is SQVTM and CDR2 is ANQGSEA.

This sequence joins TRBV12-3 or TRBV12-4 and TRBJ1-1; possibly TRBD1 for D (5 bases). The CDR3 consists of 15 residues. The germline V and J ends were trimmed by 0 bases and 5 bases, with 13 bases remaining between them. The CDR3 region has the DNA TGTGCCAGCAGTTTAGCGGCGGGGGGAAGAACTGAAGCTTTCTTT. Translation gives CASSLAAGGRTEAFF.